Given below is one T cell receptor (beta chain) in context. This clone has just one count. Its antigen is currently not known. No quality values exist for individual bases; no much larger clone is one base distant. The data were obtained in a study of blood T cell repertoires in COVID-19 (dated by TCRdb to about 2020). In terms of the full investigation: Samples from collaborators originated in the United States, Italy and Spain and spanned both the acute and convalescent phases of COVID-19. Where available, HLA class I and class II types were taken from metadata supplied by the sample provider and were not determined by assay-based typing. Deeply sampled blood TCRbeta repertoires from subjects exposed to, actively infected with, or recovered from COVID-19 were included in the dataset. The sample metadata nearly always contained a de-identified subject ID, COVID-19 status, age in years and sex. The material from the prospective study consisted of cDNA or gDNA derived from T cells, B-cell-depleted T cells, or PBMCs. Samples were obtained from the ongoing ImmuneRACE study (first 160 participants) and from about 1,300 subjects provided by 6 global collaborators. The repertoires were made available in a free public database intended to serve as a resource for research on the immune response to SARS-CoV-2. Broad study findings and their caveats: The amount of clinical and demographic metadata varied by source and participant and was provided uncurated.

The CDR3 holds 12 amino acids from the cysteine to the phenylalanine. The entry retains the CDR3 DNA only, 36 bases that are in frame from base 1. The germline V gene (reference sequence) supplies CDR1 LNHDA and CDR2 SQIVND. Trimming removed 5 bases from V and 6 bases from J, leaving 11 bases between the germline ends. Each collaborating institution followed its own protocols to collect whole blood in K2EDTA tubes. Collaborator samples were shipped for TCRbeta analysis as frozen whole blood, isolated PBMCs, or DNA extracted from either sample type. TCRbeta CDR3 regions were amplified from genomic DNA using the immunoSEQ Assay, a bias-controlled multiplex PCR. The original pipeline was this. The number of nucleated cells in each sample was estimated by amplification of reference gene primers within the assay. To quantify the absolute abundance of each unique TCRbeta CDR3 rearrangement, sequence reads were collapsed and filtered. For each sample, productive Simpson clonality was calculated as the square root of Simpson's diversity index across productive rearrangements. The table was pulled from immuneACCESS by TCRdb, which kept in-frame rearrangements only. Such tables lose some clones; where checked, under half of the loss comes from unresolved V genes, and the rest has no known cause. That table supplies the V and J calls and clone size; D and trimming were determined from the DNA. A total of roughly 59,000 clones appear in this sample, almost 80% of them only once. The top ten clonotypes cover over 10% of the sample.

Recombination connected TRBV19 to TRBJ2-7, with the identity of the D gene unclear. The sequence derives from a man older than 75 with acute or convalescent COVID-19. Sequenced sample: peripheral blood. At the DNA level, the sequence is TGTGCCAGTAGTCCTGCCCTCGGCGAGCAGTACTTC. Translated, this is CASSPALGEQYF.